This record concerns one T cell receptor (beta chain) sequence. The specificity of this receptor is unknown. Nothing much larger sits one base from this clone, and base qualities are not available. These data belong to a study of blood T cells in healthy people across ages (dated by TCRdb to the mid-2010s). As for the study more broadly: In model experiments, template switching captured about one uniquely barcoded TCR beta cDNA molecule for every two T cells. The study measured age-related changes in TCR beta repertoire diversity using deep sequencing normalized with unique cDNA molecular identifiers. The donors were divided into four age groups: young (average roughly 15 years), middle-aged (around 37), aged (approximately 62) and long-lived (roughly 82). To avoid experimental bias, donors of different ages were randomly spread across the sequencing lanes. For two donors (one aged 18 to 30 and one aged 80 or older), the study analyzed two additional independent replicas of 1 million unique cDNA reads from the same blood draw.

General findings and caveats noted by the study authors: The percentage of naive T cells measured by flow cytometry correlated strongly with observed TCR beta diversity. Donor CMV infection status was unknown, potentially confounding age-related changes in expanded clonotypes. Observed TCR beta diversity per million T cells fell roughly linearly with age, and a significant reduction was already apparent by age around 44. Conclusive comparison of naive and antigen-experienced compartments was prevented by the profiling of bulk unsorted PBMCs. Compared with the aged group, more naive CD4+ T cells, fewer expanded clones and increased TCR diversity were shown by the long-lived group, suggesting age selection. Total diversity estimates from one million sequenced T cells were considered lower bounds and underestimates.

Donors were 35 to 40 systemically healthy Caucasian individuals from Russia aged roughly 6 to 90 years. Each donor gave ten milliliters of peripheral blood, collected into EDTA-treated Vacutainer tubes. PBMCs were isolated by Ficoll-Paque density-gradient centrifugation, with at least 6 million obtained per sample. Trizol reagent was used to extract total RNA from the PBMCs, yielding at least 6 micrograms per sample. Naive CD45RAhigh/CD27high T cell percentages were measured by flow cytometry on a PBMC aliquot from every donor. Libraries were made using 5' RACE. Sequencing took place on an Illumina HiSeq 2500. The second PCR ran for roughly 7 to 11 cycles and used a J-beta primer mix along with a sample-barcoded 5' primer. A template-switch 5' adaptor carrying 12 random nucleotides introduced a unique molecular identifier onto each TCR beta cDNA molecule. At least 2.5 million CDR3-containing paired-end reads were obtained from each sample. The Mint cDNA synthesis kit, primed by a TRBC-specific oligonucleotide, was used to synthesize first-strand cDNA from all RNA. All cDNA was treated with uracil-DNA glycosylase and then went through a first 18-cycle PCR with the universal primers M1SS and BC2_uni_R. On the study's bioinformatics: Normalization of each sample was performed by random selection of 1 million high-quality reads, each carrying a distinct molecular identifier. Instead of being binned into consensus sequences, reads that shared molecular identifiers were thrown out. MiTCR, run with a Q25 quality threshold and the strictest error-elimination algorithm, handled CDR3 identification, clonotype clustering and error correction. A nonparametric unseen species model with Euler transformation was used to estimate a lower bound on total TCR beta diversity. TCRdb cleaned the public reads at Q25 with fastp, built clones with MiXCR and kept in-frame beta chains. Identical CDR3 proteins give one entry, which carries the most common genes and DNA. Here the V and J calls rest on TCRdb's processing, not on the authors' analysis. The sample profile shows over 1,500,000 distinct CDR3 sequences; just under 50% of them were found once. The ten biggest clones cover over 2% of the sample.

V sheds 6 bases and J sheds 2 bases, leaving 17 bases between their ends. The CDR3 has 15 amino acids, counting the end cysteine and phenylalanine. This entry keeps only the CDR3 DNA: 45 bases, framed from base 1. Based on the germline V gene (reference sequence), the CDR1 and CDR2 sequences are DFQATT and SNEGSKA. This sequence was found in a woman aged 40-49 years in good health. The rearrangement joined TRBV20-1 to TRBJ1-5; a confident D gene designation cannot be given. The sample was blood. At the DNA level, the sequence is TGCAGTGCCTCCAGACTACAGTCTGGCAATCAGCCCCAGCATTTT. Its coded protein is CSASRLQSGNQPQHF.